This TCR beta chain is from a study of blood T cell repertoires in COVID-19 (dated by TCRdb to the early 2020s). Context from the whole study: Samples covering the acute and convalescent phases of COVID-19 were provided by collaborators in the United States, Italy and Spain. The prospective study material was composed of cDNA or gDNA derived from T cells, B-cell-depleted T cells, or PBMCs. Subjects who had been exposed to COVID-19, were actively infected with it, or had recovered from it provided the deeply sampled blood TCRbeta repertoires that made up the dataset. The repertoires were released in a freely available public database meant as a resource for research on the immune response to SARS-CoV-2. The samples were drawn from two sources: the first 160 participants of the ongoing ImmuneRACE study, and fewer than 1,500 subjects contributed by 6 global collaborators. The sample metadata nearly always contained a de-identified subject ID, COVID-19 status, age in years and sex. Where available, HLA class I and class II types were taken from metadata supplied by the sample provider and were not determined by assay-based typing.

Whole blood was collected in K2EDTA tubes by collaborating institutions according to the institutions' own protocols. For TCRbeta analysis, collaborators shipped samples as frozen whole blood, isolated PBMCs, or DNA extracted from either of those sample types. TCRbeta CDR3 regions were amplified from genomic DNA by means of the immunoSEQ Assay, a bias-controlled multiplex PCR. Concerning the study's data processing: Nucleated cell counts per sample were estimated from amplification of reference gene primers within the assay. To quantify the absolute abundance of each unique TCRbeta CDR3 rearrangement, sequence reads were collapsed and filtered. For each sample, productive Simpson clonality was calculated as the square root of Simpson's diversity index over productive rearrangements. Not all clones reach the TCRdb copy of this immuneACCESS table, which keeps in-frame sequences only. Checked studies attribute under half of the gap to unresolved V genes and leave the rest unexplained. The V and J calls and clone size come from that table; D and trimming were worked out from the DNA. Present in this sample are over 120,000 clones, around 80% of which were seen just once. The ten largest make up 1.9% of the sample.

This clone was seen a single time. The antigen it recognizes is unknown. Per-nucleotide qualities are absent, and no much larger clonotype sits a single base away. The investigation overall reported the following: The amount of clinical and demographic metadata varied by source and participant and was provided uncurated.

This receptor was taken from a woman aged 55-70 years with acute or convalescent COVID-19. Sequencing was done on a sample of peripheral blood.

The bases read TGTGCCAGTAGTATTGGTGGGGACAGGGCCTACAATGAGCAGTTCTTC. The encoded protein is CASSIGGDRAYNEQFF. Here the chain combines TRBV19 and TRBJ2-1, and TRBD1 aligns with 9 junction nucleotides. Via the germline V gene (reference sequence), CDR1 is LNHDA and CDR2 SQIVND. The CDR3 starts with the cysteine, ends with the phenylalanine, and has 16 residues. The kept DNA is CDR3 alone, 48 bases in frame from the first base. The germline V end is reduced by 3 bases and the J end by 2 bases; junction bases left unmatched: 5.